This TCR beta chain emerged from a study of blood T cell repertoires in COVID-19. Clones were sequenced by immunoSEQ multiplex PCR, and TCRdb holds only the in-frame ones, with some missing. The table lists 150,000 to 200,000 clones, roughly 76% of them singletons. Looked up from germline, CDR1 is SGHTA and CDR2 is FQGNSA. The ends lost 1 base at V and 1 base at J; junction bases unmatched: 8. The CDR3 loop spans 17 amino acids. The Seattle patients, enrolled during active infection, were followed longitudinally. The rearrangement joins TRBV7-2 to TRBJ2-3, with 7 bases identical to TRBD2. The sequence was obtained from a woman aged 40 to 49 with COVID-19, enrolled during active disease. The sequencing sample was made of peripheral blood. The CDR3 reads CASSLGWVGGGTDTQYF. CDR3 nucleotides: TGTGCCAGCAGCTTAGGTTGGGTGGGAGGGGGCACAGATACGCAGTATTTT.